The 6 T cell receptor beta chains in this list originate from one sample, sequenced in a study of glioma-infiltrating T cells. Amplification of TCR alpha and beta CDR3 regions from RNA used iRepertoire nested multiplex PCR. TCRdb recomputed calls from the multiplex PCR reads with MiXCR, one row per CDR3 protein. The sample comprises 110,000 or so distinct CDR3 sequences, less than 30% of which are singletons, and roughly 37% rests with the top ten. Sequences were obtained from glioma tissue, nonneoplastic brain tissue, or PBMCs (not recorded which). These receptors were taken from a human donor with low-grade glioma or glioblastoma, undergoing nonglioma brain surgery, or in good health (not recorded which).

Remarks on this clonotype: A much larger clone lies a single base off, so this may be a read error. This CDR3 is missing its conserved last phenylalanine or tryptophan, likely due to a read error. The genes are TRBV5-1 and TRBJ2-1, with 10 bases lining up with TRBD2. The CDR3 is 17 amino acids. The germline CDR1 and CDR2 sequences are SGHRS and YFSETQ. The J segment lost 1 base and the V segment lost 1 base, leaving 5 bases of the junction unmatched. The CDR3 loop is CASSLLGLAVSYNEQFL. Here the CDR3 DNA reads TGCGCCAGCAGCTTGCTCGGACTAGCGGTATCCTACAATGAGCAGTTCTTA.

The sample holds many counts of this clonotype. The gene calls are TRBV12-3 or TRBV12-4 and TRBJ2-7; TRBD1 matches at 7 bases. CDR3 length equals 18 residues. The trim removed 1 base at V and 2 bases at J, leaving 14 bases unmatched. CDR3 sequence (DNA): TGTGCCAGCAGTTTAGGGGTTGGTCTAACCGGGACAGCCTACGAGCAGTACTTC. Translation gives CASSLGVGLTGTAYEQYF.

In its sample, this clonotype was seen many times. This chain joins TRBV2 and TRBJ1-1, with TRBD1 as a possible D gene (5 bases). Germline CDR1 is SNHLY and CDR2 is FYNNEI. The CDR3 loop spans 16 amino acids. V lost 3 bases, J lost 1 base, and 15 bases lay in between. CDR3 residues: CASSDMAGWQNTEAFF. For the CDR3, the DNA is TGTGCCAGCAGTGATATGGCAGGGTGGCAGAACACTGAAGCTTTCTTT.

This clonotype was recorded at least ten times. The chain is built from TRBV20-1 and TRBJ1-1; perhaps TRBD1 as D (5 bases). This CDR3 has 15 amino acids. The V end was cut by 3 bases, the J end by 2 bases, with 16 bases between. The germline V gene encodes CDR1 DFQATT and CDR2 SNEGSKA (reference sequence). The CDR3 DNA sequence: TGCAGTGCTAGCTCGGTAAGGGGAGGTAACACTGAAGCTTTCTTT. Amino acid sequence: CSASSVRGGNTEAFF.

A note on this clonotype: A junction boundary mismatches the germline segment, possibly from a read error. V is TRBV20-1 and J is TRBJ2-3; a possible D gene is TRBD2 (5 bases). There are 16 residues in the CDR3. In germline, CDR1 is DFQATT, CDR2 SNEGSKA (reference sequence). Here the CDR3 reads CSGRDRRSHYTDTQYF. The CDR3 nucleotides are TGCAGTGGTAGAGATCGGAGGTCACATTACACAGATACGCAGTATTTT.

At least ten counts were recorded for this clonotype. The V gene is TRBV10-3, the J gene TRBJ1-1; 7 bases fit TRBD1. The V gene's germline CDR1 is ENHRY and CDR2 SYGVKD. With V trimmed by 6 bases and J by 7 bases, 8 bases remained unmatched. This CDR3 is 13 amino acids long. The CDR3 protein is CAISAGTAYEAFF. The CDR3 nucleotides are TGTGCCATCAGCGCCGGGACAGCGTATGAAGCTTTCTTT.